This passage covers 10 T cell receptor beta chains from one sample sequenced in a study of tumor-infiltrating lymphocytes in primary liver carcinoma. Germline DNA was extracted too, while blood RNA derived from unsorted whole blood. The investigators made TCR beta cDNA from around 540 ng total RNA, using a constant-region primer. Three-round nested multiplex PCR performed with slightly modified ARM-PCR produced the TCR beta libraries. The two initial PCR rounds, around 11 cycles each, used TRBV1-TRBV30 forward and C-beta reverse primers. Via MiXCR, TCRdb re-called the multiplex PCR reads, giving one row per CDR3 protein. The sample contains 310,000 or so distinct CDR3 sequences, around 50% of which appear only once. Sequencing was carried out using peripheral blood. These receptors came from a woman younger than 45 with primary liver carcinoma and hepatitis B virus infection.

Turning to this clonotype: The final CDR3 position lacks the conserved phenylalanine or tryptophan, pointing to a likely read error. This sequence joins TRBV11-2 and TRBJ2-5; possibly TRBD1 for D (5 bases). The DNA matches TRBJ2-7 better at its end, which makes the J call doubtful. The CDR3 spans 17 residues. The germline V gene has CDR1 SGHAT and CDR2 FQNNGV. This CDR3 reads CASSLTPQGVRIYEQYL. CDR3 nucleotides: TGTGCCAGCAGCTTAACCCCCCAGGGTGTACGCATCTACGAGCAGTACCTC.

This clonotype was counted between two and nine times. The chain employs TRBV5-5 and TRBJ1-1; D might be TRBD1 (5 bases). The V end was cut by 0 bases, the J end by 4 bases, with 10 bases between. This CDR3 is 14 amino acids long. Germline-derived CDR1 and CDR2 are SGHKS and YYEKEE (reference sequence). Written as DNA, the CDR3 is TGTGCCAGCAGCTTGGGCGGGGGTGTCACTGAAGCTTTCTTT. Translation: CASSLGGGVTEAFF.

Points on this clonotype: The conserved final phenylalanine or tryptophan is absent from the CDR3, which likely points to a read error. The rearrangement joins TRBV4-3 to TRBJ2-5; D may be TRBD2 (6 bases). This CDR3 comprises 13 residues. Trimming took 4 bases from V and 5 from J, leaving 11 bases between them. CDR1 and CDR2 (germline): LGHNA, YSLEER. CDR3 region: CASSPGLSETQYL. DNA of the CDR3: TGCGCCAGCAGCCCGGGACTCTCGGAGACCCAGTACTTA.

The chain is built from TRBV10-3 and TRBJ2-3; TRBD1 matches 10 bases. Germline V lookup: CDR1 ENHRY, CDR2 SYGVKD. Trimming took 6 bases from V and 3 from J; bases not matched to a gene: 6. This CDR3 region has 15 residues. CDR3 DNA sequence: TGTGCCATCAGCGGGACAGGGGAGGAGACAGATACGCAGTATTTT. It codes for CAISGTGEETDTQYF.

Of note for this clonotype: Here the CDR3 omits its conserved ending phenylalanine or tryptophan, so a read error is the likely source. The chain combines TRBV11-2 with TRBJ2-7; 7 bases are a match to TRBD2. V trimming: 6 bases; J trimming: 3 bases; junction bases outside the gene matches: 11. CDR3 size: 15 residues. Germline values: CDR1 SGHAT, CDR2 FQNNGV. The CDR3 nucleotides read TGTGCCAGCAGTCCCACTAGCGTGGGCCACTACGAGCAGTACCTC. It is translated as CASSPTSVGHYEQYL.

This clonotype was detected only a few times. The chain has TRBV12-3 or TRBV12-4 and TRBJ2-1, with TRBD1 matching over 12 bases. Losses at the gene ends were 4 bases for V and 4 bases for J; bases not matched to a gene: 5. The CDR3 covers 16 residues. The CDR3 DNA reads TGTGCCAGCAGTTGGGGACAGGGGGCCAGGTACAATGAGCAGTTCTTC. Translated, it gives CASSWGQGARYNEQFF.

On this clonotype itself: This may stem from a read error, because a much larger clone lies one nucleotide away. The chain recombines TRBV6-5 with TRBJ2-3, with a tentative D call TRBD2 (6 bases). This CDR3 has 14 amino acids. V dropped 3 bases and J dropped 8 bases, with 15 bases sitting between them. Looked up from germline, CDR1 is MNHEY and CDR2 is SVGAGI. The CDR3 is CASSYSPRRGTQYF. The CDR3 DNA reads as TGTGCCAGCAGTTATTCTCCCAGGCGGGGTACGCAGTATTTT.

The chain has TRBV9 and TRBJ2-5, with 7 bases lining up with TRBD1. This CDR3 contains 13 residues. The V gene end was trimmed by 4 bases and the J gene end by 10 bases; junction bases not matched to a gene: 10. Germline CDR1 SGDLS, CDR2 YYNGEE. The CDR3 bases are TGTGCCAGCAGCACCGGCCCTACAGGGGACCAGTACTTC. It encodes CASSTGPTGDQYF.

For this clonotype: A much larger clone lies a single base off, so this may be a read error. This sequence joins TRBV29-1 and TRBJ2-1; D is undetermined. Germline CDR1 reads SQVTM; CDR2 reads ANQGSEA. The CDR3 is 10 residues long. The germline V and J ends were trimmed by 5 bases and 12 bases, with 11 bases remaining between them. As DNA, the CDR3 is TGCAGCGTTTTTAAGGGTGGGCAGTTCTTC. Its protein is CSVFKGGQFF.

The rearrangement links TRBV19 to TRBJ2-7; 10 nucleotides match TRBD1. In germline, CDR1 is LNHDA, CDR2 SQIVND (reference sequence). CDR3 length: 16 residues. V was clipped by 5 bases and J by 4 bases; unmatched bases: 11. CDR3 sequence (DNA): TGTGCCAGTAGTCCGGGATGGGGGACAGGGGAATACGAGCAGTACTTC. Translating gives CASSPGWGTGEYEQYF.